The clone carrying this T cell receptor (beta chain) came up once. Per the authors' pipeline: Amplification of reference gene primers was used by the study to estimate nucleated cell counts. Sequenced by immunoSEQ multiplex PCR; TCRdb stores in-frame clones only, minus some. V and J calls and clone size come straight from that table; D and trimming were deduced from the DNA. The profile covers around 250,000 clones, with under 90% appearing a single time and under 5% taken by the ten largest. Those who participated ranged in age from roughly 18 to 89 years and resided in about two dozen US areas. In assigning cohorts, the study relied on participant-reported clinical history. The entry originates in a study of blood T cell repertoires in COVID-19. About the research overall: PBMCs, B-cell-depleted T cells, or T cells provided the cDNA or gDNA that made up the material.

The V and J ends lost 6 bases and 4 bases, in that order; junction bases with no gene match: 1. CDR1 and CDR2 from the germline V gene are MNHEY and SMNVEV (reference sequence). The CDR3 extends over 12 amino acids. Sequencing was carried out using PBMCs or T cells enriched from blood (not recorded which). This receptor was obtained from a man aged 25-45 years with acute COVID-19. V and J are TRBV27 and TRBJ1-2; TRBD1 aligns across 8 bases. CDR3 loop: CASSTGGYGYTF. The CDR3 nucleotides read TGTGCCAGCAGCACAGGGGGCTATGGCTACACCTTC.